The T cell receptor (beta chain) under discussion was sequenced for a study of identical twins. This clonotype was seen more than once but under ten times. Its antigen is undetermined. Study results and limitations: Compared with unrelated sharing, twin-shared out-of-frame alpha sequences had more low-probability sequences.

Germline lookup yields CDR1 SEHNR and CDR2 FQNEAQ (reference sequence). The V end lost 2 bases, the J end lost 3 bases, and 11 bases lay between the germline ends. CDR3 size: 15 residues. TCRdb independently ran MiXCR on the 5' RACE reads; one entry per CDR3 protein. The sample lists 700,000 or so distinct CDR3 sequences, 8% to 9% occurring once. These data also featured in a second study, about yellow fever vaccine responses in identical twins.

Sequenced sample: PBMCs. The rearrangement uses TRBV7-9 and TRBJ2-1, with D perhaps matching TRBD2 (6 bases). The receptor's source is a young woman in good health. This chain's CDR3 is CASSLRRGYYNEQFF. The CDR3 region has the DNA TGTGCCAGCAGCTTAAGGCGGGGTTACTACAATGAGCAGTTCTTC.